Shown below are 6 T cell receptor beta chains from a single sample sequenced in a study of chemoradiotherapy in HPV16-positive cancers. Data came from immunoSEQ multiplex PCR; TCRdb stores just in-frame clones and leaves some out. The sample carries tens of thousands of clones, 73% recorded once. The sample was gathered from a patient who underwent chemoradiotherapy. Receptors originate from a human donor with HPV-associated anogenital cancer.

The chain couples TRBV7-2 to TRBJ1-1, with D uncertain. Germline V lookup: CDR1 SGHTA, CDR2 FQGNSA. The CDR3 has 12 amino acids. The germline V and J ends were trimmed by 1 base and 7 bases, with 7 bases remaining between them. CDR3 DNA: TGTGCCAGCAGCTTAGAGGTCGGTGAAGCTTTCTTT. Translating gives CASSLEVGEAFF.

The chain joins TRBV11-3 to TRBJ1-1; TRBD1 might be the D (6 bases). The ends were cut back, 1 base at V and 1 base at J, with 16 bases in the middle. CDR3 length: 17 residues. CDR1 and CDR2 (germline): SGHNT, YENEEA. CDR3 DNA sequence: TGTGCCAGCAGCTTAGGCTGGCAGGGGAACGGGAACACTGAAGCTTTCTTT. Amino acid sequence: CASSLGWQGNGNTEAFF.

The rearrangement joins TRBV19 to TRBJ2-5; 11 bases align to TRBD1. Unmatched junction bases numbered 8, after V lost 4 bases and J lost 7 bases. This CDR3 is built from 15 residues. Germline CDR1 and CDR2: LNHDA and SQIVND (reference sequence). The CDR3 sequence is CASSKNGQGAGTQYF. The CDR3 nucleotides read TGTGCCAGTAGTAAAAACGGACAGGGGGCAGGGACCCAGTACTTC.

V usage is TRBV6-1 and J usage is TRBJ2-1; a weak D match, TRBD1 (6 bases). V lost 5 bases and J 7 bases, leaving 12 bases between the germline ends. The CDR3 is 13 amino acids. Germline V gene data show CDR1 as MNHNS and CDR2 as SASEGT. The CDR3 DNA follows: TGTGCCAGCAGTTATCTTACAGGGAATGAGCAGTTCTTC. This sequence encodes CASSYLTGNEQFF.

The chain uses TRBV7-3 and TRBJ1-6, with TRBD1 matching 8 bases. Germline trimming cut 8 bases from V and 6 bases from J; bases unmatched to any gene: 6. This CDR3 contains 14 residues. CDR1 and CDR2 from the germline V gene are SGHTA and FQGTGA. The CDR3 region is CASAGGYPNSPLHF. Here the CDR3 DNA reads TGTGCCAGCGCAGGGGGCTATCCTAATTCACCCCTCCACTTT.

The table lists this clone with a few counts. V gene TRBV6-4 combines with J gene TRBJ2-3; 9 bases are a match to TRBD1. J was trimmed by 2 bases and V by 2 bases; bases with no gene match: 5. Germline assignment: CDR1 MRHNA and CDR2 SNTAGT. The CDR3 is 16 residues long. The CDR3 sequence is CASSDGTGRPTDTQYF. CDR3 DNA: TGTGCCAGCAGTGACGGGACAGGGAGGCCCACAGATACGCAGTATTTT.